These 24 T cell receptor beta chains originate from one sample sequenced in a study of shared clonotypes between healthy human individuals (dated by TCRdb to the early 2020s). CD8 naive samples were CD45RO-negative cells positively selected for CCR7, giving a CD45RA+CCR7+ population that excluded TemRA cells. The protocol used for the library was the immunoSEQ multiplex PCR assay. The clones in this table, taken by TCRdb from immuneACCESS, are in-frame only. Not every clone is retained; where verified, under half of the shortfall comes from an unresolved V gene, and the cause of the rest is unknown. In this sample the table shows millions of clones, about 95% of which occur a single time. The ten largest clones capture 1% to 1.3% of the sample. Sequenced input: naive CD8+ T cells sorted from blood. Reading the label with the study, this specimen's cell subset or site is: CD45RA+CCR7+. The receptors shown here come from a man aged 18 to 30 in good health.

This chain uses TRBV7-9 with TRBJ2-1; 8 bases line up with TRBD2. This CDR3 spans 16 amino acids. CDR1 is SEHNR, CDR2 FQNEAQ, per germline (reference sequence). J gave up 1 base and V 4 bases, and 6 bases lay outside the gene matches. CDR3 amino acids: CASSSLSGESYNEQFF. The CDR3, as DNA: TGTGCCAGCAGCTCCCTTAGCGGGGAGTCCTACAATGAGCAGTTCTTC. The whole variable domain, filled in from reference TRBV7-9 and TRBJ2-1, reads DTGVSQNPRHKITKRGQNVTFRCDPISEHNRLYWYRQTLGQGPEFLTYFQNEAQLEKSRLLSDRFSAERPKGSFSTLEIQRTEQGDSAMYLCASSSLSGESYNEQFFGPGTRLTVL.

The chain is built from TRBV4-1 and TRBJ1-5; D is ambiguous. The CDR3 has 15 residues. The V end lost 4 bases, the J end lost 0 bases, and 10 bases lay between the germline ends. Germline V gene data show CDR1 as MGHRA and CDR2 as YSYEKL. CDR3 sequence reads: CASSPGDYSNQPQHF. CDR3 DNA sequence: TGCGCCAGCAGCCCCGGGGATTATAGCAATCAGCCCCAGCATTTT.

The CDR3 loop reads CASSFTLAGGVDTQYF. Here the CDR3 DNA reads TGTGCCAGCAGCTTCACTCTAGCGGGAGGAGTAGATACGCAGTATTTT. V and J are TRBV7-9 and TRBJ2-3; 11 bases fit TRBD2. J lost 5 bases, V lost 3 bases, and 7 bases had no gene match. Germline V gives CDR1 SEHNR, CDR2 FQNEAQ (reference sequence). The CDR3 consists of 16 residues.

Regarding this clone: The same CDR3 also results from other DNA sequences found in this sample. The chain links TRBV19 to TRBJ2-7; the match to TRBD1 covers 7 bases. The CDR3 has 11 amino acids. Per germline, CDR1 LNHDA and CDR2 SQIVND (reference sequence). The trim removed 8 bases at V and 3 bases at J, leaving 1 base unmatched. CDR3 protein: CASRQGYEQYF. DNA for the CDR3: TGTGCCAGTCGACAGGGCTACGAGCAGTACTTC.

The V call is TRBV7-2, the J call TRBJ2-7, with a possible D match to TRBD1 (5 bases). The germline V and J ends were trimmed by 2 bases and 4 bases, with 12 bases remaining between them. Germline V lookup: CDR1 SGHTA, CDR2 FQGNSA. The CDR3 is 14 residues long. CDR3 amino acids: CASSLQGTSYEQYF. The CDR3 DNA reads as TGTGCCAGCAGCTTACAGGGAACATCATACGAGCAGTACTTC.

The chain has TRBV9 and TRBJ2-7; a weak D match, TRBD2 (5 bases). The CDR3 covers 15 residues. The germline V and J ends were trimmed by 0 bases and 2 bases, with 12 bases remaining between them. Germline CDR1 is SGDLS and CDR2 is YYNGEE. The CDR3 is CASSVATGITYEQYF. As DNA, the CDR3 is TGTGCCAGCAGCGTAGCTACCGGGATAACCTACGAGCAGTACTTC.

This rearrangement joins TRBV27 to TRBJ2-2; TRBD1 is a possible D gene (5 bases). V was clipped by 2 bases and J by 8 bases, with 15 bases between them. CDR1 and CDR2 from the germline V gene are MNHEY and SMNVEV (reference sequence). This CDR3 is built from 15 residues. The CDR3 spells CASSLSLQGSGELFF. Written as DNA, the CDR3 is TGTGCCAGCAGTTTAAGTTTGCAGGGTTCGGGGGAGCTGTTTTTT.

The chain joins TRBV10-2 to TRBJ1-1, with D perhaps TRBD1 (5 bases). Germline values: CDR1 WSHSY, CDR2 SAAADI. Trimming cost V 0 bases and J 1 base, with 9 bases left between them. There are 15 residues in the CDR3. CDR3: CASSESWGSNTEAFF. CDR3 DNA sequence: TGCGCCAGCAGTGAGTCGTGGGGCTCGAACACTGAAGCTTTCTTT.

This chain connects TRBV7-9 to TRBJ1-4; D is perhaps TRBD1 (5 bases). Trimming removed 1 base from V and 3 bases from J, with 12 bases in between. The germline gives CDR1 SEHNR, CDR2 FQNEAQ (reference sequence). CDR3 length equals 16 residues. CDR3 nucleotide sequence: TGTGCCAGCAGCTTAGTGGACATAAGTGCTAATGAAAAACTGTTTTTT. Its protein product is CASSLVDISANEKLFF.

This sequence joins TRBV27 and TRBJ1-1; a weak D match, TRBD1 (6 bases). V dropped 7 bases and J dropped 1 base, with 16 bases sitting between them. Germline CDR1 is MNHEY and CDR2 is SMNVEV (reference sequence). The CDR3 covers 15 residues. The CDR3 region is CASISHRAPNTEAFF. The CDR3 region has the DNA TGTGCCAGCATATCGCACAGGGCTCCGAACACTGAAGCTTTCTTT.

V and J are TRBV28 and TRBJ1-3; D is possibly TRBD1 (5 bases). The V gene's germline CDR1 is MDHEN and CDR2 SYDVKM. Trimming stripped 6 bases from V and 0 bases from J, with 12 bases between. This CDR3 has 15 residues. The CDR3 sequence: CASSYRFASGNTIYF. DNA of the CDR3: TGTGCCAGCAGCTACAGGTTTGCCTCTGGAAACACCATATATTTT.

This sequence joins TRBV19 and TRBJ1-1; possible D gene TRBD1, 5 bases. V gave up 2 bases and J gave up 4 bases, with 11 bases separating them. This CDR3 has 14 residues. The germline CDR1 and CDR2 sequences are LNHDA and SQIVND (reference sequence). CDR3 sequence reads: CASSIKDGGTEAFF. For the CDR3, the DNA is TGTGCCAGTAGTATAAAAGACGGGGGCACTGAAGCTTTCTTT.

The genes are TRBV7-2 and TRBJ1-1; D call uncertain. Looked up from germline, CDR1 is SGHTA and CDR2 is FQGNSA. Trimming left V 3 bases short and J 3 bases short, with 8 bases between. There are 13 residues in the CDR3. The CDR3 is CASSFAVDTEAFF. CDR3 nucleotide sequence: TGTGCCAGCAGCTTTGCTGTGGACACTGAAGCTTTCTTT.

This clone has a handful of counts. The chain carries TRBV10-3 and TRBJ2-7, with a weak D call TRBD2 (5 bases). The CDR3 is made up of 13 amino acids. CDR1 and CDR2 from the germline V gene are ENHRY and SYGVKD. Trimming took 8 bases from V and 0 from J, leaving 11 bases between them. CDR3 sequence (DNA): TGTGCCATCGGCCGAGGGAACTCCTACGAGCAGTACTTC. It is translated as CAIGRGNSYEQYF.

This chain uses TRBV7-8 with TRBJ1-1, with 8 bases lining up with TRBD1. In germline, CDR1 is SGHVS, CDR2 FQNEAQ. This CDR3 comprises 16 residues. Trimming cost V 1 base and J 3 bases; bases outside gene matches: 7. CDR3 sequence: CASSLEAGGLYTEAFF. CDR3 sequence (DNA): TGTGCCAGCAGCTTAGAGGCAGGGGGCCTATACACTGAAGCTTTCTTT. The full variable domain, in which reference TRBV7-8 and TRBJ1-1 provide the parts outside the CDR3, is GAGVSQSPRYKVAKRGQDVALRCDPISGHVSLFWYQQALGQGPEFLTYFQNEAQLDKSGLPSDRFFAERPEGSVSTLKIQRTQQEDSAVYLCASSLEAGGLYTEAFFGQGTRLTVV.

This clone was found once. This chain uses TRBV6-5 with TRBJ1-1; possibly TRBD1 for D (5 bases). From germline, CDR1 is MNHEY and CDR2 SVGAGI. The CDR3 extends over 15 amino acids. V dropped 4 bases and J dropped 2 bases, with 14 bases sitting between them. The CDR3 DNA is TGTGCCAGCAGTTCGGCAGGGAGGGGAAACACTGAAGCTTTCTTT. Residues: CASSSAGRGNTEAFF.

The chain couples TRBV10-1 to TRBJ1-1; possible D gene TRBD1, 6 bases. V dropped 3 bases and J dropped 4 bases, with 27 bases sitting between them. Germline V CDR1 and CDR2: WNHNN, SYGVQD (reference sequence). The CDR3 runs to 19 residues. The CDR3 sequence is CASSDRRIKPDRRGTEAFF. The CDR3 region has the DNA TGCGCCAGCAGTGACCGCCGGATCAAACCTGACAGGCGTGGCACTGAAGCTTTCTTT.

CDR3: CAITATGTGAPGELFF. CDR3 nucleotide sequence: TGTGCCATCACCGCCACCGGGACAGGGGCCCCCGGGGAGCTGTTTTTT. The chain uses TRBV10-3 and TRBJ2-2, with 10 bases that match TRBD1. V lost 7 bases to trimming and J lost 6 bases; unmatched junction nucleotides: 11. CDR1 and CDR2 (germline): ENHRY, SYGVKD. CDR3 length: 16 amino acids.

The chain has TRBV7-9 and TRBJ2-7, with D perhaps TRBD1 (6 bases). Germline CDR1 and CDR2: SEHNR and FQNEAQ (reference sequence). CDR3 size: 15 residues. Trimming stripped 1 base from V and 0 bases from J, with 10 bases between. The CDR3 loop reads CASSLVAGDSYEQYF. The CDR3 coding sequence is TGTGCCAGCAGCTTAGTGGCAGGGGACTCCTACGAGCAGTACTTC.

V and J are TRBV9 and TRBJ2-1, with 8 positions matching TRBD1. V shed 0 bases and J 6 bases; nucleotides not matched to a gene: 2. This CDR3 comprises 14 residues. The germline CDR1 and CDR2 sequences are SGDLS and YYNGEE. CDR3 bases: TGTGCCAGCAGCGTAGAGGACAGGGTCAATGAGCAGTTCTTC. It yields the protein CASSVEDRVNEQFF.

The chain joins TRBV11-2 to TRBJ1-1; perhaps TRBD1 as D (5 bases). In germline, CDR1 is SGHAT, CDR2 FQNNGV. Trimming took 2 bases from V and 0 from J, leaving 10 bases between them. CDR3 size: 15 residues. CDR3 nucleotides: TGTGCCAGCAGCTTATTTGGGGGAATGAACACTGAAGCTTTCTTT. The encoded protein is CASSLFGGMNTEAFF.

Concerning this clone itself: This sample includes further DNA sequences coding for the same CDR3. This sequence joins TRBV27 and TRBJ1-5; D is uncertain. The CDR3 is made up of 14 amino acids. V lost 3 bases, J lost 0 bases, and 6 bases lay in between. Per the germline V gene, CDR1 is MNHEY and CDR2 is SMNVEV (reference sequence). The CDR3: CASSLWGSNQPQHF. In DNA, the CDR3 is TGTGCCAGCAGTTTGTGGGGTAGCAATCAGCCCCAGCATTTT.

CDR3 region: CASSQRGTGFGQETQYF. The DNA of the CDR3 is TGTGCCAGCAGCCAGAGGGGGACAGGGTTCGGCCAAGAGACCCAGTACTTC. The chain employs TRBV7-9 and TRBJ2-5; 9 bases fit TRBD1. Germline V gene sequence: CDR1 SEHNR, CDR2 FQNEAQ (reference sequence). J gave up 1 base and V 5 bases, and 11 bases lay outside the gene matches. The CDR3 has 17 residues.

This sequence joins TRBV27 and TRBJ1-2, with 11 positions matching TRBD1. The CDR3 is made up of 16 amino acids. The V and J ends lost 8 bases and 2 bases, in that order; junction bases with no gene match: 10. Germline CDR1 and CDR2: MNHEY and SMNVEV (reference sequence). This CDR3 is CASSPLGTGGNYGYTF. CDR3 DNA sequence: TGTGCCAGCTCCCCCCTCGGGACAGGGGGGAACTATGGCTACACCTTC.